This T cell receptor beta chain was sequenced during a study of beta chain features in type 1 diabetes. Study-level points and caveats: Sequencing used cDNA, and cells with high TCR expression could therefore be over-represented. TCRB CDR3s were moderately but significantly shorter in Type 1 diabetes patients in all four CD4+ subsets.

CDR1 is MDHEN, CDR2 SYDVKM, per germline. The CDR3 totals 12 residues. The V end was cut by 2 bases, the J end by 4 bases, with 6 bases between. A note on this clone: Its specificity is not known.

The investigators reverse transcribed all of the isolated RNA, so they sequenced expressed TCRB transcripts. Approximately 3.5 million reads per sample were averaged for naive, central memory and regulatory samples. Sequenced by immunoSEQ multiplex PCR; TCRdb stores in-frame clones only, minus some. The sample includes around 310,000 clones, roughly 13% of them seen just once. The V gene is TRBV28, the J gene TRBJ2-7; no reliable D call. The clonotype was recovered from a woman aged 18-35 years with type 1 diabetes. Sequenced: naive CD4+ T cells from blood. CDR3 amino acids: CASSLATYEQYF. For the CDR3, the DNA is TGTGCCAGCAGTTTAGCCACTTACGAGCAGTACTTC.